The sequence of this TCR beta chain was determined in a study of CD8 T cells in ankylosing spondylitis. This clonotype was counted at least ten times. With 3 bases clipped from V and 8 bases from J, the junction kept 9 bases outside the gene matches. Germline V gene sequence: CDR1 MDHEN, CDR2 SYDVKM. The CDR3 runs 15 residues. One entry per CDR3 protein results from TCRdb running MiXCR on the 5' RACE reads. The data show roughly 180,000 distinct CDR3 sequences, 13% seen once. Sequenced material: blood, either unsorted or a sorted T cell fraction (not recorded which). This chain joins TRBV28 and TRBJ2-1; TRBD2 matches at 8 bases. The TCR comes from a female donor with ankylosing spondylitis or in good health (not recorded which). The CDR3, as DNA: TGTGCCAGCAGTTTCTACGGGAGGGCCGGCGATGAGCAGTTCTTC. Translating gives CASSFYGRAGDEQFF.